This T cell receptor (beta chain) was profiled in a study of shared clonotypes between healthy human individuals. Study-level findings and limits: Shared clonotypes across all four donors exceeded non-shared ones in generation probability. Naive subsets typically showed greater estimated richness than memory subsets.

The CDR3 is made up of 12 amino acids. V shed 6 bases and J shed 13 bases, with 16 bases lying between them. Per germline, CDR1 MDHEN and CDR2 SYDVKM. TCRdb keeps only in-frame clones here, not all; method: immunoSEQ multiplex PCR. Here the sample spans fewer than 3 million clones, around 93% being singletons. Turning to this clone: Its antigen is undetermined.

Study donors comprised healthy, HIV-negative adults devoid of recent acute infection or vaccination. Sequenced input: naive CD4+ T cells from PBMCs. This sample's subset: CD45RA+ positively selected. This chain joins TRBV28 and TRBJ2-1; D gene ambiguous. This TCR came from a man in his late teens or twenties in good health. Some clones in this sample may be carry-over from other donors' samples. The CDR3 spells CASSPRPQTQFF. As DNA, the CDR3 is TGTGCCAGCAGCCCACGGCCTCAAACTCAGTTCTTC.